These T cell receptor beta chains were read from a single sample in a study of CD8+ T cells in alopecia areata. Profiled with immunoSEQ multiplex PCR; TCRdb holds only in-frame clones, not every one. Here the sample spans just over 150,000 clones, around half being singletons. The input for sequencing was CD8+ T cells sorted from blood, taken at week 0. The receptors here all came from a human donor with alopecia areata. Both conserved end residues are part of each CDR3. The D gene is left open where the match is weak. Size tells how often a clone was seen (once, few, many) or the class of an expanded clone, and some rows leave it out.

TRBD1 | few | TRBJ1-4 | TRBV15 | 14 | CATSRDRENEKLFF | TGTGCCACCAGCAGGGACAGGGAGAATGAAAAACTGTTTTTT
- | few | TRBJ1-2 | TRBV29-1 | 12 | CSVVGGAPGYTF | TGCAGCGTTGTCGGGGGGGCGCCCGGCTACACCTTC
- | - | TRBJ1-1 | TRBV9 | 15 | CASSVIGQRIPEAFF | TGTGCCAGCAGCGTAATCGGACAGCGGATCCCTGAAGCTTTCTTT
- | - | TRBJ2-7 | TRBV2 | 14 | CASSEGSFSYEQYF | TGTGCCAGCAGTGAGGGCTCATTCTCCTACGAGCAGTACTTC
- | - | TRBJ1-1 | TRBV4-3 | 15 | CASSQARVGNTEAFF | TGCGCCAGCAGCCAAGCCAGGGTGGGGAACACTGAAGCTTTCTTT
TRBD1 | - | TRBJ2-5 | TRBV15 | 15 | CATSSPGTGLETQYF | TGTGCCACCAGCAGTCCCGGGACAGGGTTGGAGACCCAGTACTTC
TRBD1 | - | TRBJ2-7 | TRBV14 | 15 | CASSQDPGQDHEQYF | TGTGCCAGCAGCCAAGATCCCGGACAGGACCACGAGCAGTACTTC
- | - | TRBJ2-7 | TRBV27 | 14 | CASSPDSGSYEQYF | TGTGCCAGCAGTCCTGACAGCGGCTCCTACGAGCAGTACTTC
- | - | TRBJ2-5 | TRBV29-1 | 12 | CSVAVAEETQYF | TGCAGCGTTGCTGTGGCTGAAGAGACCCAGTACTTC
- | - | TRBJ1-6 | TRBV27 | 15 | CASSLSSGLQSPLHF | TGTGCCAGCAGTTTATCGTCGGGGCTACAATCACCCCTCCACTTT
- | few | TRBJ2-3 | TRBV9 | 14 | CASSVATWTDTQYF | TGTGCCAGCAGCGTAGCTACGTGGACGGATACGCAGTATTTT
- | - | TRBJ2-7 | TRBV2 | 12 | CASSEISYEQYF | TGTGCCAGCAGTGAGATCTCCTACGAGCAGTACTTC
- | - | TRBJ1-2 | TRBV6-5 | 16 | CASSYSKAGGERGYTF | TGTGCCAGCAGTTACTCGAAAGCGGGAGGGGAGCGTGGCTACACCTTC
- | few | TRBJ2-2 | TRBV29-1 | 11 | CSVSFTGELFF | TGCAGCGTTAGTTTCACCGGGGAGCTGTTTTTT
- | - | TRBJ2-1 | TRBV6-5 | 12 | CASSPDSNEQFF | TGTGCCAGCAGCCCGGACAGCAATGAGCAGTTCTTC
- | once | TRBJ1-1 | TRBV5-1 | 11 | CASSLGSEAFF | TGCGCCAGCAGCCTTGGATCCGAAGCTTTCTTT
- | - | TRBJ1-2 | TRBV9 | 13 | CASSPTDQGGYTF | TGTGCCAGCAGCCCGACCGATCAAGGGGGCTACACCTTC
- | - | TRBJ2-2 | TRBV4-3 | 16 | CASSPHGASYTGELFF | TGCGCCAGCAGCCCACACGGGGCTTCCTACACCGGGGAGCTGTTTTTT
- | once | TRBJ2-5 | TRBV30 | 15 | CASSPLFYRQETQYF | TGTGCCTCAAGCCCCTTATTTTACAGACAAGAGACCCAGTACTTC
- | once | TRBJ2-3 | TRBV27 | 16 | CASSPYSGSSTDTQYF | TGTGCCAGCAGTCCCTATAGCGGTTCTAGCACAGATACGCAGTATTTT
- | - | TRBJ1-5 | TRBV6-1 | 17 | CASSEEVDPRANQPQHF | TGTGCCAGCAGTGAAGAGGTGGACCCTCGGGCGAATCAGCCCCAGCATTTT
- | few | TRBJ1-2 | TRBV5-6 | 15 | CASTTARGLLYGYTF | TGTGCCAGCACAACCGCCAGGGGACTACTTTATGGCTACACCTTC
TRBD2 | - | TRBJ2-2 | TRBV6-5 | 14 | CATRPVGGTGELFF | TGTGCCACCCGCCCCGTCGGGGGGACCGGGGAGCTGTTTTTT
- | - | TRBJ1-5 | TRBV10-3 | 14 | CAISDGVRDQPQHF | TGTGCCATCAGTGATGGAGTGCGGGATCAGCCCCAGCATTTT
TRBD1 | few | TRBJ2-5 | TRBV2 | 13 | CASEGQNQETQYF | TGTGCCAGCGAGGGACAGAACCAAGAGACCCAGTACTTC
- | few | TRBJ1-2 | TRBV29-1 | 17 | CSVEVFPRQGVGRGYTF | TGCAGCGTTGAAGTTTTCCCCAGGCAGGGTGTAGGCCGTGGCTACACCTTC
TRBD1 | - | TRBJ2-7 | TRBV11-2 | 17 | CASSPRQGTPSLYEQYF | TGTGCCAGCAGCCCCCGACAGGGAACACCCTCCCTCTACGAGCAGTACTTC
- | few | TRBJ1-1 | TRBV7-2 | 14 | CASSDLGLNTEAFF | TGTGCCAGCAGCGACCTAGGCCTGAACACTGAAGCTTTCTTT
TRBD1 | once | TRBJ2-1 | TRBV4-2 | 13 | CASSQGQGDEQFF | TGTGCCAGCAGCCAGGGACAGGGGGATGAGCAGTTCTTC